Each of the 22 T cell receptor beta chains below was sequenced from the same sample in a study of blood T cell repertoires in COVID-19. Sequencing was performed with immunoSEQ multiplex PCR; in TCRdb, only in-frame clones are kept and a portion is missing. The profile covers roughly 280,000 clones, with roughly nine tenths appearing a single time and approximately 2% taken by the ten largest. The specimen was PBMCs or T cells enriched from blood (not recorded which). These receptors came from a woman aged 55-69 years who had recovered from COVID-19.

The chain couples TRBV27 to TRBJ1-3, with TRBD1 matching over 8 bases. The V gene end was trimmed by 5 bases and the J gene end by 0 bases; junction bases not matched to a gene: 6. CDR1 and CDR2 from the germline V gene are MNHEY and SMNVEV (reference sequence). CDR3 length equals 16 residues. The CDR3 coding sequence is TGTGCCAGCAGTCCTTGGGACAGGTACTCTGGAAACACCATATATTTT. It yields the protein CASSPWDRYSGNTIYF.

The chain carries TRBV9 and TRBJ1-4, with a weak D call TRBD1 (6 bases). The CDR3 is made up of 17 amino acids. V was clipped by 3 bases and J by 2 bases, with 17 bases between them. Per the germline V gene, CDR1 is SGDLS and CDR2 is YYNGEE. CDR3 protein: CASSAQPIQGTNEKLFF. The DNA of the CDR3 is TGTGCCAGCAGCGCTCAACCCATCCAGGGGACTAATGAAAAACTGTTTTTT.

The V call is TRBV7-2, the J call TRBJ1-2; the match to TRBD1 covers 12 bases. CDR1 is SGHTA and CDR2 is FQGNSA in the germline V gene. CDR3 size: 16 residues. V was clipped by 4 bases and J by 6 bases; unmatched bases: 9. The CDR3 loop is CASSWLPGQGANGYTF. In nucleotides, the CDR3 is TGTGCCAGCAGCTGGCTACCGGGACAGGGGGCTAATGGCTACACCTTC.

V gene TRBV2 combines with J gene TRBJ1-1; D gene ambiguous. Germline CDR1 SNHLY, CDR2 FYNNEI. The CDR3 runs to 12 residues. V was trimmed by 4 bases and J by 5 bases, leaving 8 bases between them. The CDR3 region is CASSGRETEAFF. CDR3 in DNA: TGTGCCAGCAGTGGGAGGGAGACTGAAGCTTTCTTT. The whole variable domain, remainder taken from reference TRBV2 and TRBJ1-1, is EPEVTQTPSHQVTQMGQEVILRCVPISNHLYFYWYRQILGQKVEFLVSFYNNEISEKSEIFDDQFSVERPDGSNFTLKIRSTKLEDSAMYFCASSGRETEAFFGQGTRLTVV.

This rearrangement joins TRBV28 to TRBJ1-5; D remains unclear. Trimming shortened V by 10 bases and J by 4 bases, and 11 bases separated the two germline ends. The CDR3 has 12 residues. The germline gives CDR1 MDHEN, CDR2 SYDVKM. This chain's CDR3 is CATHDGNQPQHF. CDR3 coding DNA: TGTGCCACTCACGACGGGAATCAGCCCCAGCATTTT.

The chain has TRBV2 and TRBJ2-7, with D possibly matching TRBD1 (6 bases). This CDR3 spans 14 amino acids. Deletions cut 1 base from V and 6 bases from J, with 13 bases between. Germline CDR1 SNHLY, CDR2 FYNNEI. Here the CDR3 reads CASSEVYRDAEQYF. CDR3 coding DNA: TGTGCCAGCAGTGAAGTATACAGGGATGCCGAGCAGTACTTC.

This sequence joins TRBV29-1 and TRBJ2-3; 11 bases are shared with TRBD2. The germline gives CDR1 SQVTM, CDR2 ANQGSEA. V was clipped by 8 bases and J by 1 base; unmatched bases: 8. The CDR3 sequence is 15 residues long. The CDR3 reads CSSSSGGGGTDTQYF. CDR3 nucleotides: TGCAGCTCCAGTAGCGGGGGGGGTGGCACAGATACGCAGTATTTT.

The CDR3 DNA reads TGTGCCAGTAGTATAACCGCACAGGGACACTCTGGAAACACCATATATTTT. It yields the protein CASSITAQGHSGNTIYF. V gene TRBV19 combines with J gene TRBJ1-3; TRBD1 is a possible D gene (6 bases). Germline V lookup: CDR1 LNHDA, CDR2 SQIVND (reference sequence). Trimming cost V 2 bases and J 0 bases, with 14 bases left between them. The CDR3 has 17 residues.

The J gene is TRBJ2-3, the V gene TRBV7-3; 7 nucleotides align to TRBD2. Germline trimming cut 4 bases from V and 0 bases from J; bases unmatched to any gene: 1. Germline assignment: CDR1 SGHTA and CDR2 FQGTGA. This CDR3 region has 14 residues. The CDR3 sequence: CASSSSGSTDTQYF. CDR3 DNA: TGTGCCAGCAGCTCTAGCGGTAGCACAGATACGCAGTATTTT.

The rearrangement joins TRBV28 to TRBJ2-1; 11 bases fit TRBD2. The junction had 6 bases not matched to a gene; V was cut back by 8 bases and J by 9 bases. CDR3 length equals 13 residues. Germline V gives CDR1 MDHEN, CDR2 SYDVKM. This CDR3 is CASSLAGGREQFF. CDR3 in DNA: TGTGCCAGCTCTCTAGCGGGAGGCCGTGAGCAGTTCTTC.

This chain's CDR3 is CASGGSGQPQHF. The CDR3 region has the DNA TGTGCCAGCGGGGGGAGCGGTCAGCCCCAGCATTTT. The chain links TRBV28 to TRBJ1-5; D is possibly TRBD1 (5 bases). The CDR3 is 12 amino acids. CDR1 is MDHEN, CDR2 SYDVKM, per germline. Trimming pared 8 bases from V and 6 bases from J, leaving 11 bases between.

This CDR3 is CASRAGTGYSGNTIYF. As DNA, the CDR3 is TGTGCCAGCCGAGCCGGGACAGGGTACTCTGGAAACACCATATATTTT. The rearrangement joins TRBV2 to TRBJ1-3, with 9 bases fitting TRBD1. This CDR3 region has 16 residues. In germline, CDR1 is SNHLY, CDR2 FYNNEI. The V gene end was trimmed by 8 bases and the J gene end by 0 bases; junction bases not matched to a gene: 8. The full variable domain, with the rest looked up from reference TRBV2 and TRBJ1-3, is EPEVTQTPSHQVTQMGQEVILRCVPISNHLYFYWYRQILGQKVEFLVSFYNNEISEKSEIFDDQFSVERPDGSNFTLKIRSTKLEDSAMYFCASRAGTGYSGNTIYFGEGSWLTVV.

This clone was seen only once. This chain connects TRBV12-3 or TRBV12-4 to TRBJ2-1; TRBD1 is a possible D gene (6 bases). The CDR3 is 13 amino acids. Trimming removed 8 bases from V and 1 base from J, with 9 bases in between. The CDR3 here is CASGGQSYNEQFF. The CDR3 region has the DNA TGTGCCAGCGGAGGACAGTCCTACAATGAGCAGTTCTTC.

The rearrangement joins TRBV18 to TRBJ2-3; tentative D call: TRBD2 (5 bases). Trimming shortened V by 6 bases and J by 10 bases, and 20 bases separated the two germline ends. Germline V CDR1 and CDR2: KGHSH, LQKENI. This CDR3 region has 14 residues. The CDR3 here is CASSERSSQIPQYF. The CDR3, as DNA: TGTGCCAGCTCCGAGCGGAGCTCCCAGATACCGCAGTATTTT. The variable domain in full, with the rest retrieved from reference TRBV18 and TRBJ2-3, is NAGVMQNPRHLVRRRGQEARLRCSPMKGHSHVYWYRQLPEEGLKFMVYLQKENIIDESGMPKERFSAEFPKEGPSILRIQQVVRGDSAAYFCASSERSSQIPQYFGPGTRLTVL.

The V gene is TRBV9, the J gene TRBJ2-7, with TRBD2 matching over 7 bases. V trimming: 2 bases; J trimming: 2 bases; junction bases outside the gene matches: 7. From germline, CDR1 is SGDLS and CDR2 YYNGEE. The CDR3 consists of 15 residues. The CDR3 here is CASSVSAGVAYEQYF. CDR3 in DNA: TGTGCCAGCAGCGTGTCGGCGGGAGTGGCCTACGAGCAGTACTTC. Combining the CDR3 with reference TRBV9 and TRBJ2-7 gives the whole variable domain DSGVTQTPKHLITATGQRVTLRCSPRSGDLSVYWYQQSLDQGLQFLIQYYNGEERAKGNILERFSAQQFPDLHSELNLSSLELGDSALYFCASSVSAGVAYEQYFGPGTRLTVT.

This clone was seen a few times. The chain joins TRBV7-9 to TRBJ2-2; the D gene is possibly TRBD2 (5 bases). CDR1 and CDR2 from the germline V gene are SEHNR and FQNEAQ (reference sequence). The CDR3 sequence is 11 residues long. Trimming removed 8 bases at V and 10 bases at J, with 11 bases between. Written as DNA, the CDR3 is TGTGCCAGCTCACCACTAGAGGAGCTGTTTTTT. It yields the protein CASSPLEELFF.

CDR3 amino acids: CASREGYIRGGIYYGYTF. Here the CDR3 DNA reads TGCGCCAGCAGGGAGGGTTACATAAGGGGGGGGATTTACTATGGCTACACCTTC. V gene TRBV4-1 combines with J gene TRBJ1-2, with a tentative D call TRBD1 (6 bases). Per the germline V gene, CDR1 is MGHRA and CDR2 is YSYEKL. V lost 6 bases to trimming and J lost 3 bases, with 26 bases between them. CDR3 size: 18 residues.

The rearrangement joins TRBV30 to TRBJ1-3; 7 nucleotides agree with TRBD1. V gave up 6 bases and J gave up 0 bases; unmatched junction bases: 8. From germline, CDR1 is GTSNPN and CDR2 SVGIG (reference sequence). This CDR3 has 15 residues. CDR3 protein: CACPRRGPSGNTIYF. The CDR3 DNA reads TGTGCCTGCCCCAGGAGGGGGCCCTCTGGAAACACCATATATTTT.

The gene calls are TRBV9 and TRBJ1-1; no clear D gene. CDR1 and CDR2 from the germline V gene are SGDLS and YYNGEE. V gave up 2 bases and J gave up 1 base, with 9 bases separating them. CDR3 length: 14 amino acids. The CDR3 loop is CASSVTVKNTEAFF. CDR3 DNA: TGTGCCAGCAGCGTCACAGTGAAGAACACTGAAGCTTTCTTT.

This chain connects TRBV10-2 to TRBJ2-3; D is possibly TRBD2 (7 bases). The CDR3 is 13 residues long. Looked up from germline, CDR1 is WSHSY and CDR2 is SAAADI. CDR3 in amino acids: CAALGGPRDTQYF. In DNA, the CDR3 is TGCGCGGCATTGGGGGGGCCGAGGGATACGCAGTATTTT.

The J gene is TRBJ2-6, the V gene TRBV28; tentatively, D is TRBD1 (8 bases). Per the germline V gene, CDR1 is MDHEN and CDR2 is SYDVKM. V lost 5 bases and J lost 0, with 17 bases in between. The CDR3 consists of 18 residues. The CDR3 DNA reads TGTGCCAGCAGTCTCGGACAGGGAGGGAGCTCTGGGGCCAACGTCCTGACTTTC. As protein: CASSLGQGGSSGANVLTF.

This clone was counted once. The V call is TRBV19, the J call TRBJ2-1; TRBD2 matches 7 bases. J gave up 3 bases and V 3 bases, and 8 bases lay outside the gene matches. The CDR3 totals 16 residues. Germline loops: CDR1 LNHDA, CDR2 SQIVND (reference sequence). The CDR3 loop is CASSISSLADYNEQFF. The CDR3 DNA reads as TGTGCCAGTAGTATCTCTTCGCTAGCGGACTACAATGAGCAGTTCTTC.